This paragraph covers one T cell receptor (beta chain) sequence. The sample has other DNA sequences that encode this CDR3 too. Germline CDR1 is MDHEN and CDR2 is SYDVKM. The germline V and J ends were trimmed by 3 bases and 2 bases, with 7 bases remaining between them. The length of the CDR3 is 13 residues. Libraries were prepared by immunoSEQ multiplex PCR; TCRdb keeps only in-frame clonotypes and omits some of them. The sample has about 150,000 clones, over 65% seen once; the top ten hold around 6%. Residents of around 24 US areas, aged roughly 18 to 89 years, made up the participants. Two negative PCRs, clearance, or symptom resolution characterized the recovered Cohort 3 donors. The data belong to a study of blood T cell repertoires in COVID-19. Study-level information: From the United States, Italy and Spain came samples of acute and convalescent COVID-19. PBMCs, B-cell-depleted T cells, or T cells provided the cDNA or gDNA that made up the material.

The sequence was collected from a woman in her fifties or sixties who had recovered from COVID-19. The specimen was PBMCs or T cells enriched from blood (not recorded which). The genes are TRBV28 and TRBJ1-2; unclear D gene. CDR3 residues: CASSLRGNYGYTF. For the CDR3, the DNA is TGTGCCAGCAGTTTGAGAGGAAACTATGGCTACACCTTC.